This is a list of T cell receptor beta chains from one sample in a study of identical twins. One entry per CDR3 protein, called by TCRdb with MiXCR from the 5' RACE reads. Among under 1 million distinct CDR3 sequences, roughly an eighth were seen once, and the ten largest hold 1.5% to 2%. This sample also appeared in a second study, on yellow fever vaccine responses in identical twins.

Sequencing was carried out using PBMCs. The receptors originated from a woman between 18 and 29 years old in good health. The conserved cysteine and the conserved F or W are not part of the CDR3 here. The order of the fields is clone size, V gene, J gene, CDR3 protein. Expanded clones get a size class; other rows say once, few or many, or leave the size out.

few,TRBV18,TRBJ2-3,ASSPLLVGRDTQY
-,TRBV6-1,TRBJ2-1,ASSPEAGASYNEQF
many,TRBV6-1,TRBJ2-2,ASRHRTGPNTGELF
-,TRBV6-1,TRBJ2-1,ASMGQGPYNEQF
-,TRBV24-1,TRBJ2-2,ATSRLTNTGELF
many,TRBV6-5,TRBJ1-5,ASSFSQGSNQPQH
few,TRBV2,TRBJ2-1,ASSTGTSGDDEQF
few,TRBV20-1,TRBJ2-4,SARDKDRVNIQY
-,TRBV11-2,TRBJ2-1,ASSLDKFKRGPPNNNEQF
-,TRBV7-9,TRBJ2-6,ASSPDRGGTGANVLT
few,TRBV5-1,TRBJ2-3,ASSFGGLAADTQY
-,TRBV10-2,TRBJ2-3,ASSDYRPSTDTQY
-,TRBV9,TRBJ1-5,ASSGGETQPQH
-,TRBV29-1,TRBJ2-3,SVVDRSRSSTDTQY
-,TRBV6-5,TRBJ1-2,ASSYGPLNYGYT
few,TRBV12-3/TRBV12-4,TRBJ2-1,ASSALGGGYNEQF
few,TRBV15,TRBJ2-1,ATSRGSSGDYNEQF
few,TRBV7-6,TRBJ1-4,ASSAQGGGQEKLF
-,TRBV6-1,TRBJ1-5,ASSTGGDQPQH
-,TRBV15,TRBJ2-3,ATSRDRTGGADTQY
-,TRBV20-1,TRBJ1-1,SASTGTANTEAF
few,TRBV20-1,TRBJ2-7,SAANEVGTDEQY
-,TRBV20-1,TRBJ1-5,SASPGPPNQPQH
-,TRBV5-1,TRBJ2-1,ASSPDRGHGNEQF
many,TRBV10-3,TRBJ1-5,AISGGQNNQPQH
few,TRBV5-1,TRBJ2-6,ASSLFRGNPSGANVLT
many,TRBV10-3,TRBJ2-1,AISEINEQF
few,TRBV12-3/TRBV12-4,TRBJ1-5,ASSLDQGRNQPQH
few,TRBV12-3/TRBV12-4,TRBJ2-5,ASGAGTYQETQY
many,TRBV4-2,TRBJ2-1,ASRPGDPLREQF
few,TRBV11-2,TRBJ2-3,ASSLAPGNTDTQY
few,TRBV29-1,TRBJ2-5,SVVRGQETQY
-,TRBV7-9,TRBJ2-2,ASSLRETSTGELF
-,TRBV11-2,TRBJ2-5,ASSASGGARETQY
few,TRBV11-2,TRBJ2-1,ASSLSAGSYEQF
-,TRBV10-3,TRBJ2-2,AIRDPVSNTGELF
many,TRBV5-6,TRBJ1-1,ASSLPADTEAF
many,TRBV7-8,TRBJ1-1,ASSPGTRNTEAF
-,TRBV12-3/TRBV12-4,TRBJ2-7,ASSFGTSGRPHEQY
-,TRBV5-1,TRBJ2-3,ASSFLAGQLTDTQY
few,TRBV6-2/TRBV6-3,TRBJ1-5,ASSLDWNQPQH
-,TRBV11-2,TRBJ2-3,ASSAFTGTSGADTQY
-,TRBV6-5,TRBJ2-5,ASSYSRDFGETQY
few,TRBV29-1,TRBJ2-3,SVAAAITDTQY
-,TRBV6-1,TRBJ2-6,ASSEEARWANVLT
many,TRBV3-1,TRBJ2-7,ASSHLAGIPNEQY
-,TRBV5-1,TRBJ2-1,ASSLAPLDPTYNEQF
-,TRBV10-3,TRBJ1-1,AISETPPEAF